The 13 T cell receptor beta chains presented below share a single source sample, sequenced in a study of molecular identifiers for immune sequencing clone quantification (dated by TCRdb to the late 2010s). Library prep was done by PCR. Sequenced using an Illumina HiSeq 4000. TCRdb reprocessed the public reads (quality trimming at Q25 with fastp, clone calling with MiXCR) and kept in-frame beta chains. Each entry merges the rows of one CDR3 protein and shows their most common DNA and genes. The sample table records more than 250,000 distinct CDR3 sequences; over 20% of these occur just once. The ten largest clones capture approximately 0.83% of the sample. Sequenced sample: naive CD8+ T cells from blood, with Jurkat cell RNA spiked in. This specimen's cell subset or site label, per the study, means: FACS-sorted CD8+CD4-CCR7+CD45RA+ naive T cells. The origin of the receptors is a human donor in good health. Some libraries in this study had Jurkat cell RNA spiked in.

This clonotype was counted at least ten times. This chain links TRBV28 with TRBJ2-7; no definite D call. This CDR3 region has 13 residues. Germline V gene lookup returns CDR1 MDHEN and CDR2 SYDVKM. The ends were cut back, 2 bases at V and 2 bases at J, with 7 bases in the middle. In nucleotides, the CDR3 is TGTGCCAGCAGTTTAGATTCAACCTACGAGCAGTACTTC. Translating gives CASSLDSTYEQYF.

Comments on this clonotype: A much larger clone is a single base away; this may be a read error. This chain uses TRBV5-7 with TRBJ1-5; D unclear. TRBV5-7 is annotated as an ORF whose role is uncertain. CDR3 length: 14 residues. V was pared by 10 bases and J by 2 bases, with 16 bases between. For the CDR3, the DNA is TGTGCCTCCGAGGGCGTTCATGGCAATCAGCCCCAGCATTTT. Translation gives CASEGVHGNQPQHF.

This clonotype has a count of ten or more. The CDR3 DNA is TGTGCCAGCAGTCCGCTAGCGGGAAGCACAGATACGCAGTATTTT. It is translated as CASSPLAGSTDTQYF. V is TRBV28 and J is TRBJ2-3; TRBD2 aligns across 9 bases. CDR3 length equals 15 residues. The germline gives CDR1 MDHEN, CDR2 SYDVKM. J gave up 0 bases and V 5 bases, and 3 bases lay outside the gene matches.

This clonotype has ten or more counts. The chain joins TRBV4-2 to TRBJ2-7, with TRBD2 matching 8 bases. CDR1 LGHNA and CDR2 YNFKEQ come from the germline V gene. The CDR3 runs to 16 residues. Germline trimming cut 0 bases from V and 2 bases from J; bases unmatched to any gene: 6. The CDR3 spells CASSQDTGGPPYEQYF. Here the CDR3 DNA reads TGTGCCAGCAGCCAAGATACGGGAGGGCCCCCCTACGAGCAGTACTTC.

The gene calls are TRBV11-2 and TRBJ2-7; D unclear. Germline values: CDR1 SGHAT, CDR2 FQNNGV. The CDR3 is 16 amino acids. Trimming took off 1 base at V and 5 bases at J, with 18 bases between the two ends. The CDR3: CASSLALDGPKNEQYF. In DNA form, the CDR3 reads TGTGCCAGCAGCTTAGCCTTAGACGGACCGAAAAACGAGCAGTACTTC.

This clonotype was detected ten times or more. The chain uses TRBV7-2 and TRBJ2-3; 7 bases match TRBD2. This CDR3 is built from 15 residues. V lost 2 bases and J lost 5; bases outside the gene matches: 7. The germline gives CDR1 SGHTA, CDR2 FQGNSA. CDR3 sequence (DNA): TGTGCCAGCAGCTTAAGTGGGGTAGCGGGAGATACGCAGTATTTT. Its protein product is CASSLSGVAGDTQYF.

This clonotype was picked up many times. The rearrangement uses TRBV19 and TRBJ2-5, with TRBD2 matching 8 bases. CDR3 size: 14 residues. Germline V CDR1 and CDR2: LNHDA, SQIVND (reference sequence). Germline trimming cut 0 bases from V and 3 bases from J; bases unmatched to any gene: 0. CDR3 protein: CASSIEGLEETQYF. The CDR3 DNA sequence: TGTGCCAGTAGTATAGAGGGACTAGAAGAGACCCAGTACTTC. Full variable domain (outside the CDR3, taken from reference TRBV19 and TRBJ2-5): DGGITQSPKYLFRKEGQNVTLSCEQNLNHDAMYWYRQDPGQGLRLIYYSQIVNDFQKGDIAEGYSVSREKKESFPLTVTSAQKNPTAFYLCASSIEGLEETQYFGPGTRLLVL.

This clonotype occurred once. An end of the junction does not agree with germline; a read error may underlie this. This chain uses TRBV12-3 or TRBV12-4 with TRBJ2-7; 14 bases line up with TRBD2. This CDR3 region has 15 residues. The CDR3: CGSRTTSGGAYEQYF. The CDR3 coding sequence is TGTGGCAGCAGAACGACTAGCGGGGGGGCCTACGAGCAGTACTTC.

Remarks on this clonotype: Possible read error: a much larger clone is one base away. This rearrangement joins TRBV9 to TRBJ1-4; a weak D match, TRBD1 (5 bases). In germline, CDR1 is SGDLS, CDR2 YYNGEE. This CDR3 region has 15 residues. This CDR3 is CASSVDGSLREKLVF. The DNA of the CDR3 is TGTGCCAGCAGCGTAGATGGGAGTCTCAGGGAAAAACTGGTTTTT. The variable domain in full, with the rest retrieved from reference TRBV9 and TRBJ1-4, is DSGVTQTPKHLITATGQRVTLRCSPRSGDLSVYWYQQSLDQGLQFLIQYYNGEERAKGNILERFSAQQFPDLHSELNLSSLELGDSALYFCASSVDGSLREKLVFGSGTQLSVL.

CDR3 in amino acids: CASSGPASQETQYF. The CDR3 DNA reads TGTGCCAGCAGTGGACCAGCTAGCCAAGAGACCCAGTACTTC. The chain recombines TRBV2 with TRBJ2-5; D ambiguous. The CDR3 is made up of 14 amino acids. Trimming took off 4 bases at V and 1 base at J, with 10 bases between the two ends. Germline assignment: CDR1 SNHLY and CDR2 FYNNEI.

This clonotype was seen ten or more times. The chain is built from TRBV7-9 and TRBJ2-3, with D perhaps TRBD1 (6 bases). Germline V CDR1 and CDR2: SEHNR, FQNEAQ (reference sequence). The CDR3 loop spans 16 amino acids. The V and J ends lost 5 bases and 2 bases respectively, with 17 bases between them. CDR3 amino acids: CASSPTPYRVTDTQYF. For the CDR3, the DNA is TGTGCCAGCAGCCCAACCCCGTACAGGGTCACAGATACGCAGTATTTT.

In regard to this clonotype: A much larger clone differs from this one at a single base, so this may be a read error. The chain has TRBV5-3 and TRBJ1-1, with D unresolved. TRBV5-3 is treated as an ORF (open reading frame) with a function not yet certain. This CDR3 comprises 14 residues. This CDR3 is CASSLRSLNTEAFF. CDR3 DNA: TGTGCCAGCAGCTTGAGGAGCCTGAACACTGAAGCTTTCTTT.

This clonotype turned up a few times. The chain links TRBV2 to TRBJ2-3; D gene ambiguous. Germline V gene lookup returns CDR1 SNHLY and CDR2 FYNNEI. The CDR3 is 16 amino acids. Trimming removed 1 base from V and 5 bases from J, with 16 bases in between. The CDR3: CASSEVPVYRGDTQYF. The CDR3 DNA reads TGTGCCAGCAGTGAAGTTCCTGTATACCGCGGAGATACGCAGTATTTT.